This TCR beta chain stems from a study of shared clonotypes between healthy human individuals. The CDR3 sequence is 16 residues long. The germline gives CDR1 MGHRA, CDR2 YSYEKL. The V gene lost 4 bases and the J gene lost 4 bases, with 17 bases spanning the gap. Sequenced by immunoSEQ multiplex PCR; TCRdb stores in-frame clones only, minus some. Among about 1.9 million clones, about 93% were seen once, and the ten largest hold around 1.7%. Selected positively for CCR7 and CD45RO-negative, naive CD8 cells excluded terminally differentiated effector memory CD45RA+ cells. The sequencing input was naive CD8+ T cells from PBMCs. This TCR came from a man aged 18 to 30 in good health. Some clones in this sample may be carry-over from other donors' samples. This chain joins TRBV4-1 and TRBJ2-1; no clear D gene. CDR3 bases: TGCGCCAGCAGCCTCAGAAAGGATGTCCGGTACAATGAGCAGTTCTTC. Translating gives CASSLRKDVRYNEQFF.